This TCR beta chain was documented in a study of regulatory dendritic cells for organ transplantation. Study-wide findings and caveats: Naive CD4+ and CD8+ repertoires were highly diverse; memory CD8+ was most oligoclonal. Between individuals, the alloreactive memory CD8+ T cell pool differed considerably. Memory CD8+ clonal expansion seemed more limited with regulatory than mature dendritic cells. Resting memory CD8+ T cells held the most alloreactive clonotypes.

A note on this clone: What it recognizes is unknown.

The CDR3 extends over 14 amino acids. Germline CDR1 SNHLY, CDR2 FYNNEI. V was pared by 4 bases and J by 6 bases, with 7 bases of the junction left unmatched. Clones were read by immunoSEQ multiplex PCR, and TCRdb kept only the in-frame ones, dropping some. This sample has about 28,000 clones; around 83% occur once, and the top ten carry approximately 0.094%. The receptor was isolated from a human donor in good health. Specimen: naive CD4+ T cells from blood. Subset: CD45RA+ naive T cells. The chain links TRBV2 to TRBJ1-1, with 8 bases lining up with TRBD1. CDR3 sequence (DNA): TGTGCCAGCAGTGTCGGACAGGGTTTCGCTGAAGCTTTCTTT. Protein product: CASSVGQGFAEAFF.